The TCR beta chain described here comes from a study of post-analysis software for immune sequencing data. Study conclusions and caveats: Same-batch preparations were strongly co-clustered by F measure. Patients used about five TRBV segments, including TRBV5-6, TRBV5-1 and TRBV20-1, more often than controls.

The V gene's germline CDR1 is SGHRS and CDR2 YFSETQ. The CDR3 sequence is 13 residues long. Of note for this clonotype: Antigen unknown.

Unique molecular identifiers featured in each of the TCR beta cDNA libraries. The source material, 1 to 10 million T cells, gave rise to 510,000 or so cDNA molecules. In TCRdb, the PCR reads were re-called with MiXCR into one record per CDR3 protein. The data contain a few hundred thousand distinct CDR3 sequences, roughly 30% of them singletons. This receptor was taken from a girl between 5 and 17 years old with multiple sclerosis. The sequencing sample was made of blood. This chain uses TRBV5-1 with TRBJ2-5; TRBD1 aligns across 12 bases. TRBJ2-4 matches the DNA end more closely, so the J call is doubtful. The CDR3 loop reads CASSAGQGAIQYF. The CDR3 nucleotides read TGCGCCAGCAGCGCGGGACAGGGGGCCATTCAGTACTTC.